These 11 T cell receptor beta chains share one sample of origin, sequenced in a study of graft-versus-host responses after intestinal transplantation. No cognate antigen is known for these TCRs. TCRdb keeps only in-frame clones here, not all; method: immunoSEQ multiplex PCR. The sample lists about 120,000 clones, around 93% occurring once. Sequenced here: unstimulated CD4+ T cells sorted from spleen or lymph node cells, sampled before intestinal transplant. Receptors originate from a human donor who received an intestinal transplant.

The chain uses TRBV7-2 and TRBJ1-2, with unresolved D. Trimming removed 5 bases from V and 3 bases from J, with 13 bases in between. The germline V gene has CDR1 SGHTA and CDR2 FQGNSA. The CDR3 spans 14 residues. The chain's CDR3 is CASSPRGRDYGYTF. The CDR3 region has the DNA TGTGCCAGCAGCCCCCGAGGGAGGGACTATGGCTACACCTTC.

The chain employs TRBV6-1 and TRBJ2-5, with a weak D call TRBD2 (6 bases). Per germline, CDR1 MNHNS and CDR2 SASEGT. The V end was cut by 2 bases, the J end by 11 bases, with 12 bases between. The CDR3 sequence is 12 residues long. The CDR3 DNA reads TGTGCCAGCAGTGAAAATTGGAGGGAGCAGTACTTC. It specifies CASSENWREQYF.

The gene calls are TRBV19 and TRBJ1-2; D is perhaps TRBD1 (6 bases). The V end was cut by 11 bases, the J end by 3 bases, with 13 bases between. This CDR3 region has 12 residues. Looked up from germline, CDR1 is LNHDA and CDR2 is SQIVND (reference sequence). The CDR3 is CASRGGDYGYTF. CDR3 nucleotide sequence: TGTGCCTCGAGGGGGGGCGACTATGGCTACACCTTC.

CDR3 bases: TGCGCCAGCAGCCAGGGGGTCCTAACGTCCAGAGGGGAGACCCAGTACTTC. Translating it yields CASSQGVLTSRGETQYF. This rearrangement joins TRBV4-1 to TRBJ2-5; TRBD1 or TRBD2 may be the D gene (5 bases each). Germline V lookup: CDR1 MGHRA, CDR2 YSYEKL. Trimming shortened V by 3 bases and J by 5 bases, and 22 bases separated the two germline ends. This CDR3 is 17 amino acids long.

This chain links TRBV7-3 with TRBJ2-2, with D perhaps TRBD1 (6 bases). Germline CDR1 and CDR2: SGHTA and FQGTGA. The CDR3 runs 15 residues. Trimming cost V 4 bases and J 6 bases, with 15 bases left between them. CDR3 nucleotide sequence: TGTGCCAGCAGCTCACGAGTTAGGGGGTCCGGGGAGCTGTTTTTT. It is translated as CASSSRVRGSGELFF.

V is TRBV5-1 and J is TRBJ1-5, with D hard to call. Germline CDR1 and CDR2: SGHRS and YFSETQ. The CDR3 length is 14 residues. V was shortened by 0 bases and J by 4 bases, with 8 bases between the two germline ends. The CDR3: CASSLVGGNQPQHF. The CDR3, as DNA: TGCGCCAGCAGCTTGGTTGGAGGGAATCAGCCCCAGCATTTT. The whole variable domain, filled in from reference TRBV5-1 and TRBJ1-5, reads KAGVTQTPRYLIKTRGQQVTLSCSPISGHRSVSWYQQTPGQGLQFLFEYFSETQRNKGNFPGRFSGRQFSNSRSEMNVSTLELGDSALYLCASSLVGGNQPQHFGDGTRLSIL.

The genes are TRBV6-1 and TRBJ2-4, with D perhaps being TRBD1 or TRBD2 (6 bases each). The V end lost 6 bases, the J end lost 0 bases, and 12 bases lay between the germline ends. From germline, CDR1 is MNHNS and CDR2 SASEGT. This CDR3 contains 15 residues. The CDR3 here is CASREGDLAKNIQYF. The CDR3 nucleotides are TGTGCCAGCAGGGAGGGGGATCTAGCCAAAAACATTCAGTACTTC.

The V and J genes are TRBV10-1 and TRBJ2-1; 8 bases fit TRBD2. The ends lost 4 bases at V and 5 bases at J; junction bases unmatched: 1. CDR3 length: 13 residues. The V gene's germline CDR1 is WNHNN and CDR2 SYGVQD (reference sequence). The CDR3 nucleotides read TGCGCCAGCAGTGCGGGGGGGCACAATGAGCAGTTCTTC. Its translation: CASSAGGHNEQFF.

This chain uses TRBV30 with TRBJ2-2; D unresolved. Trimming left V 5 bases short and J 0 bases short, with 13 bases between. The germline CDR1 and CDR2 sequences are GTSNPN and SVGIG (reference sequence). The CDR3 length is 15 residues. Here the CDR3 reads CAWEKGSANTGELFF. CDR3 in DNA: TGTGCCTGGGAAAAAGGCTCCGCGAACACCGGGGAGCTGTTTTTT.

This chain's CDR3 is CASSQDRGFNQPQHF. The CDR3 DNA sequence: TGTGCCAGCAGTCAGGACAGGGGATTCAATCAGCCCCAGCATTTT. The chain carries TRBV6-6 and TRBJ1-5; 9 bases line up with TRBD1. CDR1 and CDR2 (germline): MNHNY, SVGAGI (reference sequence). The length of the CDR3 is 15 residues. V lost 5 bases, J lost 3 bases, and 5 bases stayed unmatched.

This chain connects TRBV18 to TRBJ2-2; unclear D gene. Germline CDR1 KGHSH, CDR2 LQKENI. The CDR3 consists of 13 residues. V lost 3 bases and J 8 bases, leaving 10 bases between the germline ends. The CDR3 reads CASSPDSSGELFF. DNA of the CDR3: TGTGCCAGCTCACCTGATTCCTCGGGGGAGCTGTTTTTT.